This T cell receptor (beta chain) was found in a study of blood T cells in healthy people across ages. This clonotype was counted between two and nine times. The CDR3 sequence is 13 residues long. Germline CDR1 SQVTM, CDR2 ANQGSEA. V dropped 1 base and J dropped 2 bases, with 9 bases sitting between them. Together with a sample-barcoded 5' primer, a J-beta primer mix was included in a second PCR lasting about 6 to 11 cycles. TCRdb processed the 5' RACE reads anew with MiXCR; each CDR3 protein has one entry. The sample has roughly 1,800,000 distinct CDR3 sequences, 40% to 55% seen once. This sequence joins TRBV29-1 and TRBJ2-7; no firm D call. Source material: blood. This TCR was sampled from a woman in her thirties or forties in good health. CDR3 coding DNA: TGCAGCGTTGAAGTCAAGGGTACCTACGAGCAGTACTTC. Protein product: CSVEVKGTYEQYF.